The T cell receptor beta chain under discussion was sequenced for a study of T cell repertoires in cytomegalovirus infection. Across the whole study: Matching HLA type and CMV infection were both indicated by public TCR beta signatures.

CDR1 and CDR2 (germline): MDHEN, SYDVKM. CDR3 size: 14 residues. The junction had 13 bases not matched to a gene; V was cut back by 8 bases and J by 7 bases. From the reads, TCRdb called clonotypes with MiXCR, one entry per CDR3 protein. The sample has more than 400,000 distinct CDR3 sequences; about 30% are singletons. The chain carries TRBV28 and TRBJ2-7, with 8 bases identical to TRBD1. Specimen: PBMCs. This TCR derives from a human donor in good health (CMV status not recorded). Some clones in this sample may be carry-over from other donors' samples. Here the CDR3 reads CASRPGQVDIEQYF. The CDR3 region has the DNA TGTGCCAGCCGCCCGGGACAGGTGGACATAGAGCAGTACTTC. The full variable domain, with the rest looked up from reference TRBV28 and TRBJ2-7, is DVKVTQSSRYLVKRTGEKVFLECVQDMDHENMFWYRQDPGLGLRLIYFSYDVKMKEKGDIPEGYSVSREKKERFSLILESASTNQTSMYLCASRPGQVDIEQYFGPGTRLTVT.